The 32 T cell receptor beta chains below all came from one sample that was sequenced in a study of blood T cells in healthy people across ages. For the second PCR, which ran for about 7 to 11 cycles, a sample-barcoded 5' primer and a J-beta primer mix were used. In TCRdb, the 5' RACE reads were re-called with MiXCR into one record per CDR3 protein. The sample includes approximately 790,000 distinct CDR3 sequences, around 62% of them seen just once. Sequenced material: blood. The receptors were sampled from a man aged 25-40 years in good health.

This clonotype was found a few times. The chain carries TRBV4-3 and TRBJ1-2; D gene unclear. Germline lookup yields CDR1 LGHNA and CDR2 YSLEER. V lost 0 bases, J lost 1 base, and 12 bases lay in between. There are 16 residues in the CDR3. In DNA, the CDR3 is TGCGCCAGCAGCCAAGATGGTCCACAAATTAACTATGGCTACACCTTC. It is translated as CASSQDGPQINYGYTF.

The V call is TRBV6-5, the J call TRBJ1-1; D gene uncertain. In germline, CDR1 is MNHEY, CDR2 SVGAGI. V lost 2 bases and J 11 bases, leaving 18 bases between the germline ends. The CDR3 sequence is 14 residues long. The CDR3 here is CASSYETFGERAFF. CDR3 bases: TGTGCCAGCAGTTACGAGACCTTTGGAGAGCGGGCTTTCTTT.

The chain couples TRBV7-8 to TRBJ2-4; 12 nucleotides line up with TRBD2. Germline V gene sequence: CDR1 SGHVS, CDR2 FQNEAQ. Trimming removed 1 base from V and 6 bases from J; junction bases left unmatched: 7. The CDR3 has 17 amino acids. The CDR3 loop reads CASSLVASGGARNIQYF. CDR3 coding DNA: TGTGCCAGCAGCTTAGTAGCTAGCGGGGGGGCGAGAAACATTCAGTACTTC.

The CDR3 here is CASSYMGQGQPQHF. The CDR3 DNA follows: TGTGCCAGCAGTTATATGGGACAGGGACAGCCCCAGCATTTT. This chain uses TRBV6-2 or TRBV6-3 with TRBJ1-5; 9 bases are shared with TRBD1. The CDR3 is 14 amino acids. The J segment lost 7 bases and the V segment lost 3 bases, leaving 4 bases of the junction unmatched. The germline V gene encodes CDR1 MNHEY and CDR2 SVGEGT.

The chain combines TRBV20-1 with TRBJ2-4; D unclear. Germline V gene lookup returns CDR1 DFQATT and CDR2 SNEGSKA (reference sequence). The CDR3 consists of 18 residues. V gave up 0 bases and J gave up 0 bases, with 18 bases separating them. The CDR3 is CSARDTGPYQLAKNIQYF. The CDR3 nucleotides read TGCAGTGCTAGAGATACTGGGCCCTACCAGTTAGCCAAAAACATTCAGTACTTC.

This clonotype appeared a single time. This chain uses TRBV6-2 or TRBV6-3 with TRBJ1-2; tentatively, D is TRBD1 (5 bases). Per the germline V gene, CDR1 is MNHEY and CDR2 is SVGEGT. The CDR3 is 14 amino acids. V was pared by 5 bases and J by 6 bases, with 16 bases between. In DNA, the CDR3 is TGTGCCAGCAGTGCAGCCGGGGGATTTGATGGCTACACCTTC. Amino acids: CASSAAGGFDGYTF.

The chain uses TRBV7-3 and TRBJ1-2; D possibly corresponds to TRBD1 (6 bases). Germline-derived CDR1 and CDR2 are SGHTA and FQGTGA. The V end lost 5 bases, the J end lost 4 bases, and 14 bases lay between the germline ends. CDR3 size: 14 residues. CDR3 coding DNA: TGTGCCAGCAGCGGCCGGGACATTGTCTATGGCTACACCTTC. Encoded protein: CASSGRDIVYGYTF.

The rearrangement uses TRBV7-3 and TRBJ2-5; D gene uncertain. In germline, CDR1 is SGHTA, CDR2 FQGTGA. Deletions cut 1 base from V and 5 bases from J, with 8 bases between. The CDR3 totals 13 residues. CDR3 loop: CASSLNSAETQYF. Here the CDR3 DNA reads TGTGCCAGCAGCTTAAATTCCGCGGAGACCCAGTACTTC.

Turning to this clonotype: A junction end diverges from the germline sequence, so it may reflect a read error. V and J are TRBV4-3 and TRBJ1-2; no definite D call. The CDR3 consists of 15 residues. The germline V gene has CDR1 LGHNA and CDR2 YSLEER. The CDR3 sequence: CASNQDAFSRYGYTF. CDR3 DNA sequence: TGCGCCAGCAACCAAGATGCGTTTTCTCGGTACGGCTACACCTTC.

This clonotype appeared a few times. This chain links TRBV30 with TRBJ2-7; tentatively, D is TRBD1 (6 bases). This CDR3 has 16 residues. CDR1 is GTSNPN, CDR2 SVGIG, per germline (reference sequence). V was pared by 2 bases and J by 0 bases, with 17 bases between. CDR3 nucleotides: TGTGCCTGGAGTCCCGGGACACCTACATACTCCTACGAGCAGTACTTC. This codes for CAWSPGTPTYSYEQYF.

The CDR3 is CASSLQGIPYEQYF. For the CDR3, the DNA is TGTGCCAGCAGTCTACAGGGGATCCCCTACGAGCAGTACTTC. The rearrangement links TRBV27 to TRBJ2-5; 7 bases match TRBD1. With the DNA end fitting TRBJ2-7 better, the J assignment may be wrong. This CDR3 has 14 amino acids. CDR1 MNHEY and CDR2 SMNVEV come from the germline V gene (reference sequence).

On this clonotype: Just one base apart from a much larger clone, this may be a read error. This sequence joins TRBV4-2 and TRBJ1-4; unclear D gene. Germline-derived CDR1 and CDR2 are LGHNA and YNFKEQ. Trimming removed 0 bases from V and 6 bases from J, with 2 bases in between. CDR3 size: 12 residues. DNA of the CDR3: TGTGCCAGCAGCCAAGATGATGAAAAACTGTTTTTT. This codes for CASSQDDEKLFF.

This clonotype was recorded a few times. The CDR3 sequence: CASSRDWNNEQFF. CDR3 nucleotides: TGTGCCAGCAGCCGGGACTGGAATAATGAGCAGTTCTTC. V gene TRBV7-2 combines with J gene TRBJ2-1; D is possibly TRBD2 (6 bases). Trimming left V 5 bases short and J 7 bases short, with 12 bases between. The CDR3 spans 13 residues. Germline V gene data show CDR1 as SGHTA and CDR2 as FQGNSA. Full variable domain (rest looked up from reference TRBV7-2 and TRBJ2-1): GAGVSQSPSNKVTEKGKDVELRCDPISGHTALYWYRQSLGQGLEFLIYFQGNSAPDKSGLPSDRFSAERTGGSVSTLTIQRTQQEDSAVYLCASSRDWNNEQFFGPGTRLTVL.

V usage is TRBV7-2 and J usage is TRBJ2-7; 10 bases are a match to TRBD1. This CDR3 spans 15 amino acids. V trimming: 1 base; J trimming: 5 bases; junction bases outside the gene matches: 5. Germline loops: CDR1 SGHTA, CDR2 FQGNSA. The CDR3 protein is CASSLDSTGGHEQYF. CDR3 nucleotide sequence: TGTGCCAGCAGCTTAGATTCGACAGGGGGCCACGAGCAGTACTTC.

This chain links TRBV9 with TRBJ2-1; TRBD2 aligns across 9 bases. The CDR3 totals 15 residues. Trimming removed 0 bases from V and 8 bases from J; junction bases left unmatched: 6. Looked up from germline, CDR1 is SGDLS and CDR2 is YYNGEE. The CDR3 DNA follows: TGTGCCAGCAGCGTAGTGCGGGGGGGCATAGATGAGCAGTTCTTC. It specifies CASSVVRGGIDEQFF. Complete variable domain (other parts from reference TRBV9 and TRBJ2-1): DSGVTQTPKHLITATGQRVTLRCSPRSGDLSVYWYQQSLDQGLQFLIQYYNGEERAKGNILERFSAQQFPDLHSELNLSSLELGDSALYFCASSVVRGGIDEQFFGPGTRLTVL.

The V call is TRBV12-3 or TRBV12-4, the J call TRBJ2-7, with D possibly TRBD1 on 6 matching bases. Trimming cost V 5 bases and J 6 bases, with 14 bases left between them. The CDR3 is 13 amino acids. CDR3 region: CASSPRDMGEQYF. The CDR3 DNA reads as TGTGCCAGCAGTCCCCGGGACATGGGCGAGCAGTACTTC.

This clonotype was recorded a few times. The chain couples TRBV29-1 to TRBJ2-3, with D possibly TRBD1 on 6 matching bases. The V and J ends lost 3 bases and 5 bases respectively, with 12 bases between them. CDR1 and CDR2 (germline): SQVTM, ANQGSEA. The length of the CDR3 is 13 residues. CDR3 nucleotides: TGCAGCGTTGATTTACAGGGAATAGATACGCAGTATTTT. It specifies CSVDLQGIDTQYF.

V usage is TRBV18 and J usage is TRBJ2-1, with TRBD2 identical over 12 bases. V lost 2 bases to trimming and J lost 7 bases; unmatched junction nucleotides: 6. The CDR3 contains 16 residues. Germline V gives CDR1 KGHSH, CDR2 LQKENI. For the CDR3, the DNA is TGTGCCAGCTCACCAATTCTAGCGGGGGGGTCGAATGAGCAGTTCTTC. Protein: CASSPILAGGSNEQFF.

The chain uses TRBV7-9 and TRBJ1-6; 7 bases match TRBD1. CDR1 is SEHNR, CDR2 FQNEAQ, per germline (reference sequence). The V and J ends lost 5 bases and 4 bases, in that order; junction bases with no gene match: 5. The CDR3 has 15 amino acids. The CDR3 coding sequence is TGTGCCAGCAGCAACTTGACAGGGTATAATTCACCCCTCCACTTT. It is translated as CASSNLTGYNSPLHF.

This clonotype turned up a few times. The chain couples TRBV15 to TRBJ2-5; D is unclear. Germline loops: CDR1 LNHNV, CDR2 YYDKDF (reference sequence). The CDR3 runs to 15 residues. Deletions cut 0 bases from V and 5 bases from J, with 13 bases between. The CDR3 loop reads CATSRDPGSFETQYF. The CDR3 DNA follows: TGTGCCACCAGCAGAGATCCCGGGTCCTTCGAGACCCAGTACTTC. Based on the CDR3 plus reference TRBV15 and TRBJ2-5, the full variable domain is DAMVIQNPRYQVTQFGKPVTLSCSQTLNHNVMYWYQQKSSQAPKLLFHYYDKDFNNEADTPDNFQSRRPNTSFCFLDIRSPGLGDTAMYLCATSRDPGSFETQYFGPGTRLLVL.

V usage is TRBV20-1 and J usage is TRBJ2-1; the D gene is possibly TRBD2 (5 bases). CDR1 and CDR2 (germline): DFQATT, SNEGSKA (reference sequence). The CDR3 is 16 amino acids. V was pared by 2 bases and J by 3 bases, with 17 bases between. The CDR3 region is CSARLESGPFYNEQFF. CDR3 nucleotide sequence: TGCAGTGCTAGATTGGAGAGCGGCCCTTTCTACAATGAGCAGTTCTTC.

The rearrangement uses TRBV7-2 and TRBJ2-5; D uncertain. CDR3 size: 15 residues. Per the germline V gene, CDR1 is SGHTA and CDR2 is FQGNSA. V was trimmed by 3 bases and J by 1 base, leaving 12 bases between them. The CDR3: CASSLSRTVQETQYF. The DNA of the CDR3 is TGTGCCAGCAGCTTGTCCCGAACGGTCCAAGAGACCCAGTACTTC.

The rearrangement joins TRBV9 to TRBJ1-6; tentative D call: TRBD1 (5 bases). CDR1 SGDLS and CDR2 YYNGEE come from the germline V gene. The CDR3 loop spans 13 amino acids. V was clipped by 0 bases and J by 10 bases, with 8 bases between them. CDR3 bases: TGTGCCAGCAGCGTAGGGGGCAGCTCACCCCTCCACTTT. Translating gives CASSVGGSSPLHF.

The genes are TRBV6-5 and TRBJ2-7, with TRBD1 as a possible D gene (5 bases). CDR3 length equals 14 residues. The ends were cut back, 7 bases at V and 3 bases at J, with 16 bases in the middle. The germline V gene encodes CDR1 MNHEY and CDR2 SVGAGI. The CDR3 loop is CASILQARCYEQYF. CDR3 coding DNA: TGTGCCAGCATTTTACAGGCCAGGTGCTACGAGCAGTACTTC.

About this clonotype itself: Relative to the germline gene, one junction end is altered; a read error may explain this. The V call is TRBV5-1, the J call TRBJ2-5; a weak D match, TRBD1 (6 bases). The CDR3 is made up of 15 amino acids. The germline V gene has CDR1 SGHRS and CDR2 YFSETQ. CDR3 DNA sequence: TGCGCCAGCAGCTTACAGACAGGACACCAAGAGGCCCAGTACTTC. Translating gives CASSLQTGHQEAQYF.

This chain connects TRBV21-1 to TRBJ2-1; the table's D call TRBD1 went unverified against the DNA. TRBV21-1 is assigned pseudogene status. The CDR3 spans 15 residues. The CDR3 protein is CASSKTLAPRGKGFF. In DNA, the CDR3 is TGTGCCAGCAGCAAAACCCTCGCCCCCAGGGGGAAGGGGTTCTTC.

The chain links TRBV20-1 to TRBJ1-2; the match to TRBD1 covers 9 bases. The germline V gene encodes CDR1 DFQATT and CDR2 SNEGSKA (reference sequence). The CDR3 has 13 amino acids. The J segment lost 3 bases and the V segment lost 4 bases, leaving 3 bases of the junction unmatched. CDR3 in DNA: TGCAGTGCTACCGGGACAGGGCACTATGGCTACACCTTC. Translation: CSATGTGHYGYTF.

This clonotype was counted only a few times. This chain links TRBV5-5 with TRBJ2-7, with unresolved D. This CDR3 comprises 14 residues. Germline V gives CDR1 SGHKS, CDR2 YYEKEE (reference sequence). V was trimmed by 5 bases and J by 2 bases, leaving 14 bases between them. CDR3 region: CASRHEDGPYEQYF. In nucleotides, the CDR3 is TGTGCCAGCAGACACGAGGACGGACCCTACGAGCAGTACTTC.

The chain combines TRBV12-3 or TRBV12-4 with TRBJ2-5, with a weak D call TRBD1 (5 bases). The J call is doubtful: the DNA matches TRBJ2-7 better. CDR3 size: 13 residues. This CDR3 is CASNPQGVNEQYF. The DNA for the CDR3 is TGTGCCAGCAACCCACAAGGGGTCAACGAGCAGTACTTC.

The V gene is TRBV4-3, the J gene TRBJ1-4; 7 positions match TRBD1. Germline-derived CDR1 and CDR2 are LGHNA and YSLEER. The CDR3 runs 15 residues. The J segment lost 5 bases and the V segment lost 3 bases, leaving 6 bases of the junction unmatched. CDR3 loop: CASSQLTGSNEKLFF. The CDR3 DNA sequence: TGCGCCAGCAGCCAGCTGACAGGGTCGAATGAAAAACTGTTTTTT.

This clonotype was observed a handful of times. The chain carries TRBV6-6 and TRBJ2-1; D unresolved. Germline V gene sequence: CDR1 MNHNY, CDR2 SVGAGI (reference sequence). The CDR3 is 13 amino acids. Trimming pared 0 bases from V and 10 bases from J, leaving 10 bases between. Here the CDR3 reads CASSYSVRTEQFF. The DNA of the CDR3 is TGTGCCAGCAGTTACTCAGTCCGGACCGAGCAGTTCTTC.

The chain recombines TRBV2 with TRBJ2-1; 14 positions match TRBD2. The ends lost 8 bases at V and 9 bases at J; junction bases unmatched: 9. This CDR3 contains 15 residues. Germline CDR1 reads SNHLY; CDR2 reads FYNNEI. DNA for the CDR3: TGTGCCAGCCAAGGACTAGCGGGGGGTCGGGGTGAGCAGTTCTTC. Protein sequence: CASQGLAGGRGEQFF. Full variable domain (rest looked up from reference TRBV2 and TRBJ2-1): EPEVTQTPSHQVTQMGQEVILRCVPISNHLYFYWYRQILGQKVEFLVSFYNNEISEKSEIFDDQFSVERPDGSNFTLKIRSTKLEDSAMYFCASQGLAGGRGEQFFGPGTRLTVL.